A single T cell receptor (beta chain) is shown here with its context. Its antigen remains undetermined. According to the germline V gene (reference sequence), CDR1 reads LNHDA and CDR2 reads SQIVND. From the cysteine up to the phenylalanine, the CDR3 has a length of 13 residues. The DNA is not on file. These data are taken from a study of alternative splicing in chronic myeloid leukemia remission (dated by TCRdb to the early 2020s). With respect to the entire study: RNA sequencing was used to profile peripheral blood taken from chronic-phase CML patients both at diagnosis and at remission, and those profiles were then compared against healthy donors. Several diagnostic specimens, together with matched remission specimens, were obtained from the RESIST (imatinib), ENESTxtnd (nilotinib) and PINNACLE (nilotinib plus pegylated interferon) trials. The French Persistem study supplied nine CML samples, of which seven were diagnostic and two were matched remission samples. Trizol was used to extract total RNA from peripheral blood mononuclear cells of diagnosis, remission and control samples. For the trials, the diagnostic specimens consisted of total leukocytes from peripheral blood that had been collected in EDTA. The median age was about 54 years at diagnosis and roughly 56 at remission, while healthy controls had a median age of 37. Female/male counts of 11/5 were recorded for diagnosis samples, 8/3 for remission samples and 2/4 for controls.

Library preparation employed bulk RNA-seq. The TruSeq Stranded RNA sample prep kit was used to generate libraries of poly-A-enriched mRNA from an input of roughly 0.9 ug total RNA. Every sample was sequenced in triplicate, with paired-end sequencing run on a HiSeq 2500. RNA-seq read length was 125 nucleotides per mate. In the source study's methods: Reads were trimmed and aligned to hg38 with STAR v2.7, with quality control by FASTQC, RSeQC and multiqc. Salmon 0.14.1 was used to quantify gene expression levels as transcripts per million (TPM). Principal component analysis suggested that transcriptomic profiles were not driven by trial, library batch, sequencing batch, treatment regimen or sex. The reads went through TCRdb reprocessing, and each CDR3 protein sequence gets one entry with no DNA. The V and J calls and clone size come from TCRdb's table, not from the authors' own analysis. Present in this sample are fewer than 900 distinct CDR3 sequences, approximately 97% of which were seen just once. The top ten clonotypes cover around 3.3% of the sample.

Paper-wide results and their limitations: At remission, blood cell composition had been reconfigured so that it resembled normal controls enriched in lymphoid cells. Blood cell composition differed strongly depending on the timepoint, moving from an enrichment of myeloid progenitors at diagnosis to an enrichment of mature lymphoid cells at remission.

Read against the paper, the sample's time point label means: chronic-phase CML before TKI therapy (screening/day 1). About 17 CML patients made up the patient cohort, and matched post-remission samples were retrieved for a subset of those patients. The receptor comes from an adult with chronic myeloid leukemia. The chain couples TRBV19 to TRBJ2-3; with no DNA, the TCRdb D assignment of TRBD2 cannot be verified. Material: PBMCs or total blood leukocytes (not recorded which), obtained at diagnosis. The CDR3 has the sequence CASSTAWADTQYF. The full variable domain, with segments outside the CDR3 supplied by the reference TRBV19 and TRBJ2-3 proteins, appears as DGGITQSPKYLFRKEGQNVTLSCEQNLNHDAMYWYRQDPGQGLRLIYYSQIVNDFQKGDIAEGYSVSREKKESFPLTVTSAQKNPTAFYLCASSTAWADTQYFGPGTRLTVL.